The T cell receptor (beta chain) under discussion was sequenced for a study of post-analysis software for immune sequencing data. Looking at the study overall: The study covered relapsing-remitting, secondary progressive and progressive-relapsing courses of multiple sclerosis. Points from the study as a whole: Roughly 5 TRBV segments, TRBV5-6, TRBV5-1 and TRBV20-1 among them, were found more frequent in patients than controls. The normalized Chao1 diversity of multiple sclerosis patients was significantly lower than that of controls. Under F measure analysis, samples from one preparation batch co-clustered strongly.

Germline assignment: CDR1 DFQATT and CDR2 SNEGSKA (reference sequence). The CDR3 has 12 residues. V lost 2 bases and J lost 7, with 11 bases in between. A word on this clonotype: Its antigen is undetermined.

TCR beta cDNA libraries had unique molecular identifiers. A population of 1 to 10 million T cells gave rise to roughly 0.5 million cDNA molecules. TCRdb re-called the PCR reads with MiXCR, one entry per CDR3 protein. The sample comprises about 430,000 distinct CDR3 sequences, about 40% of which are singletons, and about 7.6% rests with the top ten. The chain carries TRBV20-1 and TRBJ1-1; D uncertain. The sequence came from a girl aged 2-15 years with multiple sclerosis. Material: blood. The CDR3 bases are TGCAGTGCTAGACGTCCCTCGGGTGAAGCTTTCTTT. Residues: CSARRPSGEAFF.